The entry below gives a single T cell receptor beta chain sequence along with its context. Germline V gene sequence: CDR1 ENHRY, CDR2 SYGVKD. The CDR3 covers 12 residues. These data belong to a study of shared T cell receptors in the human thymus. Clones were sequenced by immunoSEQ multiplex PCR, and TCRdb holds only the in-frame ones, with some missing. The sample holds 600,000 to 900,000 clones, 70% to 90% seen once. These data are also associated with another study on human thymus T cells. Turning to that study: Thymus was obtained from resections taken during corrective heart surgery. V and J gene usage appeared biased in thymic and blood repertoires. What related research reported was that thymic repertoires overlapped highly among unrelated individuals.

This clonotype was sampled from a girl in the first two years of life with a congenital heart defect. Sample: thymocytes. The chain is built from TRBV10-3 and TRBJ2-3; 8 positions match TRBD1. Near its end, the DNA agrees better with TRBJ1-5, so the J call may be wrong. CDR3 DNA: TGTGCCGTTTTGTCTCCGGGACAGGATCAGCATTTT. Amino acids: CAVLSPGQDQHF.